This record concerns one T cell receptor (beta chain) sequence. The target antigen is unknown. The data were taken from a study of T cell responses to AZD1222 COVID-19 vaccine. Generated by immunoSEQ multiplex PCR, the TCRdb table keeps only in-frame clones and is missing some. In the table there are about 110,000 clones, about 85% of which are singletons. Study results and caveats: Most donors were white British and more were female, and clonal diversity was possibly underestimated. Dominant at 160-218 and 743-854, vaccine-associated CD4 TCRs also spanned spike.

The CDR3 extends over 16 amino acids. The V end lost 6 bases, the J end lost 8 bases, and 22 bases lay between the germline ends. In germline, CDR1 is ENHRY, CDR2 SYGVKD. Sequencing was performed on peripheral blood, taken on day 0 of AZD1222 vaccination. This chain links TRBV10-3 with TRBJ1-4; possible D gene TRBD1, 6 bases. The source is an adult in good health. CDR3 loop: CAISEAGAQGREKLFF. CDR3 coding DNA: TGTGCCATCAGCGAGGCGGGGGCGCAGGGTAGGGAAAAACTGTTTTTT.